A selection of T cell receptor beta chains follows, all from one sample in a study of cytomegalovirus exposure and HLA in healthy donors. Method: immunoSEQ multiplex PCR; TCRdb's copy keeps in-frame clones and lacks some. This table has about 73,000 clones, about 95% appearing once. Input material: PBMCs. Receptors were obtained from a woman aged 18-29 years in good health and CMV-seronegative. Each CDR3 is given with its conserved first and last residue. A row's size may be missing; if present it is once, few, many or a size class.

.	TRBJ1-2	TRBV13	CASSLAVFRTGIYGYTF
.	TRBJ2-3	TRBV6-4	CASSVGTTSSDTQYF
.	TRBJ2-5	TRBV5-1	CASSPTGTAKQETQYF
.	TRBJ1-1	TRBV27	CASTRQGGNTEAFF
once	TRBJ1-2	TRBV7-9	CASSQGQGYGYTF
.	TRBJ2-1	TRBV21-1	CASSKALLAGGYNEQFF
once	TRBJ2-5	TRBV2	CASLGQGVETQYF
.	TRBJ2-7	TRBV7-3	CASSSTGAHEQYF
.	TRBJ1-1	TRBV6-6	CASSYLAEMNTEAFF
.	TRBJ1-2	TRBV19	CASSNFTSGNYGYTF
.	TRBJ2-3	TRBV9	CASSGGLAGLRDTQYF
.	TRBJ2-5	TRBV11-1	CASSHRVQAGGETQYF
few	TRBJ2-3	TRBV6-4	CASSPTAGGTDTQYF
.	TRBJ2-1	TRBV4-3	CASSQDLASGGNYNEQFF
.	TRBJ2-5	TRBV28	CASSPPKGNQETQYF
.	TRBJ2-2	TRBV2	CASSDPTPRENTGELFF
.	TRBJ2-3	TRBV6-4	CASKALAGGTTDTQYF
.	TRBJ1-1	TRBV2	CATERTGKAEAFF
.	TRBJ1-1	TRBV6-5	CASSQDRGLEAFF
.	TRBJ2-2	TRBV11-2	CASSFGQGTNTGELFF
.	TRBJ1-2	TRBV30	CAWSVLRGRGYTF
.	TRBJ2-3	TRBV11-2	CASSLSLNIEADTQYF
.	TRBJ1-5	TRBV30	CAWSVGTGNQPQHF
few	TRBJ2-1	TRBV9	CASSLLGTGVNEQFF
.	TRBJ2-2	TRBV7-8	CASSLATSGGIGTGELFF
.	TRBJ2-5	TRBV5-4	CASSSQTSGGGETQYF
.	TRBJ2-5	TRBV29-1	CSVFFQETQYF
once	TRBJ2-7	TRBV6-1	CASSEGQGLVEQYF
.	TRBJ2-5	TRBV5-6	CASSPLGGRETQYF
.	TRBJ2-7	TRBV5-6	CASSFRDEQYF
.	TRBJ2-7	TRBV10-1	CASSDLGQGAVEQYF
.	TRBJ1-3	TRBV25-1	CASSGTGANTIYF
.	TRBJ2-3	TRBV10-3	CAIKPGTPDTQYF
.	TRBJ1-3	TRBV7-8	CASSLSWTGGNTIYF
.	TRBJ1-5	TRBV10-3	CAISPDRTNQPQHF
.	TRBJ2-1	TRBV30	CAWSVRGNNEQFF
.	TRBJ1-5	TRBV19	CASSYRTGVVYSNQPQHF
.	TRBJ2-3	TRBV27	CASSVPGLARDTQYF
.	TRBJ2-5	TRBV7-2	CASSPRTSATETQYF
.	TRBJ1-1	TRBV7-3	CASRGQGNTEAFF
.	TRBJ2-5	TRBV21-1	CASPEMLGTQYF
few	TRBJ2-7	TRBV6-1	CASSEASGHPYEQYF
.	TRBJ2-7	TRBV29-1	CSVELGASSTYEQYF
.	TRBJ2-7	TRBV19	CASSIWRGDRAAEQYF
.	TRBJ2-1	TRBV28	CASRGRGNNEQFF
.	TRBJ2-2	TRBV7-3	CASSLTGAGELFF
.	TRBJ2-7	TRBV7-6	CASSQASGFTYEQYF
.	TRBJ2-5	TRBV9	CASSASQGYETQYF